Listed below are T cell receptor beta chains from one sample, sequenced in a study of cytomegalovirus exposure and HLA in healthy donors. The protocol was immunoSEQ multiplex PCR, while the TCRdb copy is restricted to in-frame clones and leaves out a portion. The data hold about 210,000 clones, with more than 65% observed a single time. Sequencing was performed on PBMCs. These TCRs come from a middle-aged man in good health and CMV-seropositive. Each CDR3 is given with its conserved first and last residue. A D gene is named only where the DNA matches it firmly. Clone size is given for some rows only: seen once, a few or many times, or a class if the clone is expanded.

D gene	clone size	V gene	J gene	CDR3 DNA	CDR3 protein
.	.	TRBV19	TRBJ2-7	TGTGCCAGTAGCAGACAGGCAAGCTCCTACGAGCAGTACTTC	CASSRQASSYEQYF
TRBD1	.	TRBV7-8	TRBJ1-4	TGTGCCAGCAGCCTAGAGGGGACAGGGGCAGAAAAACTGTTTTTT	CASSLEGTGAEKLFF
.	.	TRBV5-4	TRBJ2-7	TGTGCCAGCAGTGGTCTCGGGGGAGTCAATGAGCAGTACTTC	CASSGLGGVNEQYF
.	.	TRBV18	TRBJ2-7	TGTGCCAGCTCACCCCGGGATAGCTCCTACGAGCAGTACTTC	CASSPRDSSYEQYF
TRBD2	few	TRBV7-2	TRBJ2-3	TGTGCCAGCAGCCCCCGGTTTGGACTAGCCGGTCCGACGCAGTATTTT	CASSPRFGLAGPTQYF
TRBD1	.	TRBV18	TRBJ1-2	TGTGCCAGCTCTTTTGATGGGACAGCCATCCAGAATAACTATGGCTACACCTTC	CASSFDGTAIQNNYGYTF
.	.	TRBV12-5	TRBJ1-5	TGTGCTAGTGGTTTGGGCCCCGGGACATATAGCAATCAGCCCCAGCATTTT	CASGLGPGTYSNQPQHF
TRBD1	.	TRBV5-1	TRBJ1-1	TGCGCCAGCAGCTCCTCACCGGGACAGTGGCCAGTCGAAGCTTTCTTT	CASSSSPGQWPVEAFF
TRBD1	.	TRBV2	TRBJ1-5	TGTGCCAGCAGCCCCGACAGGGCCTATCAGCCCCAGCATTTT	CASSPDRAYQPQHF
TRBD2	.	TRBV28	TRBJ2-7	TGTGCCAGCAGTTCCCCGATCAGCCGGACTAGCGGAGGATACGAGCAGTACTTC	CASSSPISRTSGGYEQYF
TRBD1	.	TRBV14	TRBJ2-1	TGTGCCAGCAGCCAAGATGTATGGGACAGGGAGGACAATGAGCAGTTCTTC	CASSQDVWDREDNEQFF
.	.	TRBV28	TRBJ1-2	TGTGCCAGCAGCCCGAGTGGACTGGGTGGCTACACCTTC	CASSPSGLGGYTF
.	.	TRBV5-4	TRBJ2-2	TGTGCCAGCAGCTTGGATCTTCGTGGGTCAGGGAACACCGGGGAGCTGTTTTTT	CASSLDLRGSGNTGELFF
TRBD1	.	TRBV7-9	TRBJ2-7	TGTGCCAGCAGTTCTACAACAGGGGGCTCCTACGAGCAGTACTTC	CASSSTTGGSYEQYF
TRBD1	.	TRBV4-1	TRBJ2-7	TGCGCCAGCAGCCAGAGACCGGGACAGGGGGCGGAAATCTACGAGCAGTACTTC	CASSQRPGQGAEIYEQYF
TRBD2	.	TRBV2	TRBJ2-5	TGTGCCAGCAGGCGACTAGCGGGACCCCAAGAGACCCAGTACTTC	CASRRLAGPQETQYF
TRBD2	once	TRBV7-9	TRBJ2-3	TGTGCCAGCAGCTTAACCACTAGCGGGGTTGCAGATACGCAGTATTTT	CASSLTTSGVADTQYF
.	few	TRBV5-1	TRBJ1-4	TGCGCCAGCAGACCACAGGCAACTAATGAAAAACTGTTTTTT	CASRPQATNEKLFF
.	.	TRBV30	TRBJ1-5	TGTGCCTGGAGTGTAACATTGGATCAGCCCCAGCATTTT	CAWSVTLDQPQHF
TRBD1	.	TRBV10-1	TRBJ1-5	TGCGCCAGCAGTGAGTCGACAGGGGGCGACCAGCCCCAGCATTTT	CASSESTGGDQPQHF
.	.	TRBV7-9	TRBJ2-2	TGTGCCAGCAGCACCCCCGGGGTCGGGGAGCTGTTTTTT	CASSTPGVGELFF
TRBD2	.	TRBV18	TRBJ2-7	TGTGCCAGCTCACCACAGCGGGAGGGGGAGCAGTACTTC	CASSPQREGEQYF
TRBD2	.	TRBV5-6	TRBJ2-5	TGTGCCAGCAGCCGGACTAGCGGGAGTCGGGGCCCCCGGGAGACCCAGTACTTC	CASSRTSGSRGPRETQYF
TRBD2	.	TRBV4-2	TRBJ2-2	TGTGCCAGCAGCCCGGGACTAGCGGGGGGAGGGACCGGGGAGCTGTTTTTT	CASSPGLAGGGTGELFF
TRBD1	.	TRBV7-9	TRBJ1-2	TGTGCCAGCAGCTTAGAACAGGGGTCTGGCTACACCTTC	CASSLEQGSGYTF
.	.	TRBV11-3	TRBJ1-4	TGTGCCAGCAGCTTAAACGCAGGGGCTAATGAAAAACTGTTTTTT	CASSLNAGANEKLFF
TRBD2	.	TRBV27	TRBJ2-5	TGTGCCAGCAGTTTAGTGCAGCGGGGCCCCCAAGAGACCCAGTACTTC	CASSLVQRGPQETQYF
TRBD1	.	TRBV28	TRBJ2-7	TGTGCCAGCAGTGTCAGGGGGAGCTCCTACGAGCAGTACTTC	CASSVRGSSYEQYF
TRBD1	.	TRBV13	TRBJ2-7	TGTGCCAGCAGCTTCTCGGACAGGGGATACGAGCAGTACTTC	CASSFSDRGYEQYF